This T cell receptor (beta chain) was recorded in a study of blood T cell repertoires in COVID-19. Background on the study: Samples of COVID-19 (acute and convalescent) were obtained from the United States, Italy and Spain. T cells, B-cell-depleted T cells, or PBMCs supplied cDNA or gDNA.

Germline-derived CDR1 and CDR2 are LNHDA and SQIVND (reference sequence). V shed 4 bases and J 4 bases; nucleotides not matched to a gene: 9. This CDR3 comprises 15 residues. Original data processing: Reference gene primers were amplified, and this amplification served to estimate nucleated cell counts. Profiling relied on immunoSEQ multiplex PCR, and the TCRdb table lists in-frame clones only, not all of them. The V and J calls and clone size were taken over from that table, and D and trimming were inferred from the DNA. The table shows about 140,000 clones, with roughly 76% occurring only once. This clone was counted between two and nine times.

The chain recombines TRBV19 with TRBJ1-2; 7 bases match TRBD1. The sequenced sample consisted of peripheral blood. The sequence was obtained from a man aged 80 or over with acute or convalescent COVID-19. CDR3 in amino acids: CASSSRQGRAYGYTF. The CDR3 DNA sequence: TGTGCCAGTAGTAGCCGACAGGGACGGGCCTATGGCTACACCTTC.